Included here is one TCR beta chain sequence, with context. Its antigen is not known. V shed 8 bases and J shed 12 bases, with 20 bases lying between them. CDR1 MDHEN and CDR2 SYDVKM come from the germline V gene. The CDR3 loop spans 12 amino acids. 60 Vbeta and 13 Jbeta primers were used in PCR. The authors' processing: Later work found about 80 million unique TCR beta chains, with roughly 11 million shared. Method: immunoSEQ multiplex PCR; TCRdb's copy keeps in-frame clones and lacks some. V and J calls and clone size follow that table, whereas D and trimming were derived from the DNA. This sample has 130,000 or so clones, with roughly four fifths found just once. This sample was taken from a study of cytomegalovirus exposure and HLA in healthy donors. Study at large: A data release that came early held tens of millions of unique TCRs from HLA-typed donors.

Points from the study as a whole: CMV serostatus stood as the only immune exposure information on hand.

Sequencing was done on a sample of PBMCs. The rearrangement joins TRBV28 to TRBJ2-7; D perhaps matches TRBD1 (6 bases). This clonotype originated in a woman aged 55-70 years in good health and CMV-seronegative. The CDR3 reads CASQEKPGTTYF. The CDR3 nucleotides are TGTGCCAGCCAAGAAAAACCCGGGACAACGTACTTC.